The 16 T cell receptor beta chains below come from one sample, sequenced in a study of CD8+CD57+ T cells in acquired aplastic anemia listed by TCRdb under 2018. The data were produced on an Illumina HiSeq 2000. Genomic DNA was used as template for profiling of TCR beta VDJ combinations and CDR3 sequences. TCRdb reprocessing: public reads trimmed at Q25 with fastp, clones called with MiXCR, in-frame beta chains kept. Every CDR3 protein is listed once, alongside the most common genes and DNA of its rows. The sample contains under 150,000 distinct CDR3 sequences, 41% of them found a single time. The ten largest clonotypes hold over 6.5% of the sample. The sample comprised sorted CD4+, CD8+, or CD8+CD57+ T cells (not recorded which) from PBMCs. The receptors originated from a human donor in good health, serving as a control.

In its sample, this clonotype was seen many times. The chain recombines TRBV20-1 with TRBJ2-2; D is possibly TRBD2 (6 bases). The germline CDR1 and CDR2 sequences are DFQATT and SNEGSKA (reference sequence). V lost 4 bases, J lost 0 bases, and 12 bases lay in between. The CDR3 consists of 15 residues. The CDR3 region is CSATRGSANTGELFF. CDR3 DNA: TGCAGTGCTACGCGGGGTAGCGCGAACACCGGGGAGCTGTTTTTT.

This clonotype was seen repeatedly, ten times or more. V usage is TRBV7-2 and J usage is TRBJ1-4; D may be TRBD1 (5 bases). The V gene lost 3 bases and the J gene lost 5 bases, with 16 bases spanning the gap. CDR3 length: 16 amino acids. Germline loops: CDR1 SGHTA, CDR2 FQGNSA. Here the CDR3 DNA reads TGTGCCAGCAGCTTCAACTCAGGGTTTAAGAATGAAAAACTGTTTTTT. Translating it yields CASSFNSGFKNEKLFF.

This clonotype was counted at least ten times. The chain uses TRBV6-1 and TRBJ1-2; D is possibly TRBD1 (6 bases). Germline V CDR1 and CDR2: MNHNS, SASEGT. The CDR3 spans 13 residues. V lost 5 bases and J lost 5, with 12 bases in between. The CDR3 sequence: CASSRGGEYGYTF. CDR3 coding DNA: TGTGCCAGCAGTAGAGGGGGGGAATATGGCTACACCTTC.

The table lists this clonotype with many counts. The chain combines TRBV7-2 with TRBJ1-2; possibly TRBD1 for D (6 bases). The CDR3 contains 13 residues. V lost 5 bases to trimming and J lost 6 bases, with 13 bases between them. Germline assignment: CDR1 SGHTA and CDR2 FQGNSA. The CDR3 reads CASSHIRGDGYTF. The CDR3 DNA follows: TGTGCCAGCAGCCACATCAGGGGCGATGGCTACACCTTC.

The gene calls are TRBV3-1 and TRBJ2-1; 10 bases agree with TRBD2. The V and J ends lost 5 bases and 2 bases, in that order; junction bases with no gene match: 9. CDR1 is LGHDT and CDR2 is YNNKEL in the germline V gene (reference sequence). This CDR3 comprises 17 residues. The CDR3 loop is CASSVGGLAGAYNEQFF. The CDR3 nucleotides are TGTGCCAGCAGCGTCGGGGGCCTAGCGGGGGCCTACAATGAGCAGTTCTTC.

This chain connects TRBV10-3 to TRBJ2-3, with D possibly being TRBD1 (6 bases). Trimming took 0 bases from V and 3 from J, leaving 13 bases between them. Germline loops: CDR1 ENHRY, CDR2 SYGVKD. The CDR3 loop spans 16 amino acids. The CDR3 DNA is TGTGCCATCAGTGAGTCTGTGGGGGCCGGGACAGATACGCAGTATTTT. It specifies CAISESVGAGTDTQYF.

In this sample, this clonotype turned up many times. A much larger clone differs from this one at a single base, so this may be a read error. The rearrangement links TRBV19 to TRBJ1-2; weak D call: TRBD1 (5 bases). V lost 6 bases and J 13 bases, leaving 18 bases between the germline ends. The germline V gene has CDR1 LNHDA and CDR2 SQIVND (reference sequence). The CDR3 has 12 amino acids. The CDR3 nucleotides read TGTGCCAGTAGCGATAACAGGAATAGCTGCACCTTC. It is translated as CASSDNRNSCTF.

This clonotype was observed at least ten times. J is TRBJ1-2 and V is TRBV24-1; D is undetermined. The CDR3 runs 12 residues. The V end lost 7 bases, the J end lost 12 bases, and 17 bases lay between the germline ends. Germline V gene lookup returns CDR1 KGHDR and CDR2 SFDVKD. The CDR3 reads CATRRYRCQDTF. The CDR3 region has the DNA TGTGCCACCAGGCGGTACCGGTGCCAGGACACCTTC.

On this clonotype: This may arise from a read error, as a much more abundant clone is one base away. This chain joins TRBV10-2 and TRBJ2-1; D is uncertain. V lost 0 bases, J lost 15 bases, and 21 bases lay in between. From germline, CDR1 is WSHSY and CDR2 SAAADI. This CDR3 is 15 amino acids long. In DNA form, the CDR3 reads TGCGCCAGCAGTGAGTCATTACTGAATACAATCGGGCGGTTCTTC. It specifies CASSESLLNTIGRFF.

There are many counts of this clonotype. V and J are TRBV5-1 and TRBJ2-7, with D possibly matching TRBD1 (6 bases). This CDR3 is built from 13 residues. Germline V CDR1 and CDR2: SGHRS, YFSETQ. Trimming took off 4 bases at V and 4 bases at J, with 12 bases between the two ends. The CDR3 DNA follows: TGCGCCAGCAGCGTTGGACAGATGTACGAGCAGTACTTC. Its translation: CASSVGQMYEQYF. Filled out from reference TRBV5-1 and TRBJ2-7, the complete variable domain reads KAGVTQTPRYLIKTRGQQVTLSCSPISGHRSVSWYQQTPGQGLQFLFEYFSETQRNKGNFPGRFSGRQFSNSRSEMNVSTLELGDSALYLCASSVGQMYEQYFGPGTRLTVT.

The chain couples TRBV7-3 to TRBJ2-2; D remains unclear. V was cut by 2 bases and J by 5 bases, with 9 bases left in between. Germline-derived CDR1 and CDR2 are SGHTA and FQGTGA. The CDR3 length is 14 residues. CDR3 DNA: TGTGCCAGCAGCTTATTTTGGCGAACCGGGGAGCTGTTTTTT. Amino acids: CASSLFWRTGELFF.

Points on this clonotype: A much bigger clone sits one base away, suggesting this may be a read error. The gene calls are TRBV6-1 and TRBJ2-7; no clear D. Germline V gene lookup returns CDR1 MNHNS and CDR2 SASEGT. V was cut by 6 bases and J by 2 bases, with 11 bases left in between. There are 13 residues in the CDR3. The chain's CDR3 is CASSPGTTYEQYF. DNA of the CDR3: TGTGCCAGCAGCCCGGGTACTACCTACGAGCAGTACTTC.

The chain combines TRBV2 with TRBJ2-7; weak D call: TRBD1 (6 bases). The V gene's germline CDR1 is SNHLY and CDR2 FYNNEI. Trimming removed 0 bases from V and 5 bases from J, with 14 bases in between. The CDR3 length is 15 residues. CDR3 in DNA: TGTGCCAGCAGTGAAGCGCGTGGACAGTTCGACGAGCAGTACTTC. Residues: CASSEARGQFDEQYF.

The chain is built from TRBV19 and TRBJ2-3, with 8 bases lining up with TRBD1. Per germline, CDR1 LNHDA and CDR2 SQIVND (reference sequence). The V and J ends lost 4 bases and 6 bases, in that order; junction bases with no gene match: 9. CDR3 length: 15 residues. DNA of the CDR3: TGTGCCAGTAGTACCGGTCGACAGGGGTGGGATACGCAGTATTTT. This encodes CASSTGRQGWDTQYF.

This clonotype was seen many times. This chain joins TRBV15 and TRBJ2-3; D gene ambiguous. With 8 bases removed from V and 0 bases from J, the gap between germline ends came to 9 bases. There are 13 residues in the CDR3. Germline CDR1 LNHNV, CDR2 YYDKDF (reference sequence). In DNA form, the CDR3 reads TGTGCCACCTCGGCAGTAAGCACAGATACGCAGTATTTT. Translating it yields CATSAVSTDTQYF.

This clonotype was detected ten times or more. V gene TRBV2 combines with J gene TRBJ1-1; no reliable D call. Germline values: CDR1 SNHLY, CDR2 FYNNEI. This CDR3 region has 13 residues. V was clipped by 8 bases and J by 1 base, with 11 bases between them. In DNA, the CDR3 is TGTGCCAGCGGCCCATGGAGGAACACTGAAGCTTTCTTT. Its translation: CASGPWRNTEAFF.